This T cell receptor beta chain was documented in a study of spatial heterogeneity in lung cancer (dated 2019 in TCRdb). Study-wide context: Beta-chain transcripts were consistently detected in greater numbers than alpha-chain transcripts, which likely reflects a higher abundance of beta-chain transcripts. In the raw uncorrected reads, each unique combination of TCR and UMI appeared more than ten times on average. The study quantitatively compared TCR alpha and beta repertoires across multiple tumor regions, matched nontumor lung and blood in non-small cell lung cancer. Nonsynonymous mutation counts, determined by whole-exome sequencing of tumor tissue, were related to features of the TCR repertoire. At surgery, hundreds of tumor regions, fewer than 85 matched nontumor lung samples and fewer than 60 PBMC samples were TCR-sequenced for both alpha and beta chains.

According to the germline V gene, CDR1 reads KGHSH and CDR2 reads LQKENI. The CDR3 covers 14 residues, taking in both the cysteine and the phenylalanine. The read is trimmed to its CDR3 DNA, 42 bases read in frame from base 1. V loses 3 bases at its end and J loses 1 base; junction bases beyond the gene matches: 1. Interpreted using the paper, the time point label stands for: sample taken at primary tumor resection. TCR sequencing used whole RNA extracted from tumor and nontumor lung tissue, or from cryopreserved PBMC samples, without cell sorting. The donors were some 70 patients from the lung TRACERx cohort who had early-stage, untreated non-small cell lung cancer. Only patients for whom sufficient RNA was available from at least two tumor regions were selected for TCR sequencing. The full study reports these points: Ubiquitous expanded tumor TCRs were detected in blood more often at tumor resection than at routine follow-up. Confirming at a functional level the hypothesis that regional TCRs recognize regional mutations was considered to require additional single-cell paired TCR alpha and beta sequencing.

The library was built by means of 5' RACE. Sequencer: NextSeq 500. The TCR library protocol attached a unique molecular identifier to each TCR cDNA molecule to allow correction of PCR and sequencing errors. In the original analysis: TCR identification, UMI-based error correction and CDR3 extraction were performed with Decombinator tools. Expanded TCRs were defined as those above a frequency of 2 per 1,000, corresponding to the top 1% of the tumor frequency distribution. Each repertoire was subsampled 100 times to 5,000 TCRs, after which Renyi diversity was computed with the R vegan package. CDR3 similarity networks were constructed using string-kernel similarity of amino acid triplets, with links drawn between CDR3s whose pairwise similarity was above 0.82. Starting from the raw public reads, TCRdb applied fastp trimming at Q25, assembled clones with MiXCR and retained in-frame beta chains. Rows are unified per CDR3 protein, each entry keeping the most common DNA and genes. TCRdb's processing, not the authors' own work, is the source of the V and J calls. The sample table holds about 52,000 distinct CDR3 sequences, of which roughly 7% were seen once. The ten largest account for approximately 2.9% of the sample.

Comment on this clonotype: This clone's antigen is unknown. It has no much larger one-base neighbor in the sample; base qualities were not kept.

The sequence was obtained from a female donor with early-stage non-small cell lung cancer. This chain is built from TRBV18 and TRBJ2-7; TRBD1 fits 9 bases in the junction. Sequenced here: PBMCs, sampled at surgery. The nucleotides are TGTGCCAGCTCACCGGACAGGGGTTCCTACGAGCAGTACTTC. It is translated as CASSPDRGSYEQYF.